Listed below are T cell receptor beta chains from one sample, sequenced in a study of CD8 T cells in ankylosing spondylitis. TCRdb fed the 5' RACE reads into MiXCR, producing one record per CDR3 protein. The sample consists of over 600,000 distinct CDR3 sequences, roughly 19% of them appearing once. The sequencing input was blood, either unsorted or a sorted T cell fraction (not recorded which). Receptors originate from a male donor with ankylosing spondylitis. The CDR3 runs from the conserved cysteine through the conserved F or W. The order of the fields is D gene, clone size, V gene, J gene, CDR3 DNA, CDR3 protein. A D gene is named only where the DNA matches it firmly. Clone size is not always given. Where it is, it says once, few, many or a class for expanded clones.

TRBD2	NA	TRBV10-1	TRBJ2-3	TGCGCCAGCAGTGGTGAGACTAGCGGGGGGTCTTCAGATACGCAGTATTTT	CASSGETSGGSSDTQYF
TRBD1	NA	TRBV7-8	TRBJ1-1	TGTGCCAGCAGGACCGACAGGGGGCGAACTGAAGCTTTCTTT	CASRTDRGRTEAFF
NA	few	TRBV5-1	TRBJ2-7	TGCGCCAGCAGCTACGAAAGCTCCTACGAGCAGTACTTC	CASSYESSYEQYF
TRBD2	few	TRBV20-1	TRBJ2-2	TGCAGTGCTGGACAAGCGGGAGGGCCTGACACCGGGGAGCTGTTTTTT	CSAGQAGGPDTGELFF
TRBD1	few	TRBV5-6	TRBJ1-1	TGTGCCAGCAGCTTCGGATATAACAGGGGGAACACTGAAGCTTTCTTT	CASSFGYNRGNTEAFF
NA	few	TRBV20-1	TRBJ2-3	TGCAGTGCTAGAGACTCCTCTTCGCCTAGCTACACAGATACGCAGTATTTT	CSARDSSSPSYTDTQYF
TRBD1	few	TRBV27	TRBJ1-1	TGTGCCAGCAGTTTATTTTCCGGGACAGGGGGGAGTATAGCGGCCACTGAAGCTTTCTTT	CASSLFSGTGGSIAATEAFF
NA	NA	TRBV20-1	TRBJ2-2	TGCAGTGCTTTTGCAGGAAACACCGGGGAGCTGTTTTTT	CSAFAGNTGELFF
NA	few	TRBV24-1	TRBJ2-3	TGTGCCACCAGTGATCCCAGAGGAGCAGATACGCAGTATTTT	CATSDPRGADTQYF
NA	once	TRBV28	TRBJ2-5	TGTGCCAGCAGAAAAAAGGGACTGTTGAGAAAGACCCAGTACTTC	CASRKKGLLRKTQYF
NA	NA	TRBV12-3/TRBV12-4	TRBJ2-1	TGTGCCAGCAGTACGGGGCCAGCTAGGGACTACAATGAGCAGTTCTTC	CASSTGPARDYNEQFF
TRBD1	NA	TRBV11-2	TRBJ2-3	TGTGCCACCAGCCCAGGGGGTAGCCAGGATACGCAGTATTTT	CATSPGGSQDTQYF
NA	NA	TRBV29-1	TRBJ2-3	TGCAGCGTTCAGAGTCGACAGACTAGCACAGATACGCAGTATTTT	CSVQSRQTSTDTQYF
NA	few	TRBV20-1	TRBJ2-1	TGCAGTGCTAGAGAAATTAGCGGATACTCCTACAATGAGCAGTTCTTC	CSAREISGYSYNEQFF
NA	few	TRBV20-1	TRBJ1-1	TGCAGTGCTAGAGGGGGGTCACAGGGTGAAGCTTTCTTT	CSARGGSQGEAFF
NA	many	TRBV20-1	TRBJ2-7	TGCAGTGCTAGAGCCCCGGACAGCCCCTACGAGCAGTACTTC	CSARAPDSPYEQYF
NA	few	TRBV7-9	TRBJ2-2	TGTGCCAGCAGCGGGCAGGGGGGGAACACCGGGGAGCTGTTTTTT	CASSGQGGNTGELFF
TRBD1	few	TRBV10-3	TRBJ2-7	TGTGCCATCAGTGATTTATCTGGGACAGGGGCCTACGAGCAGTACTTC	CAISDLSGTGAYEQYF
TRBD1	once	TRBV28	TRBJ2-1	TGTGCCAGCAGGGGGGACAGGGGGTCCTACAATGAGCAGTTCTTC	CASRGDRGSYNEQFF
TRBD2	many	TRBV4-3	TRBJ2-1	TGCGCCAGCAGCCAAGAGGGGACTAGCGAAGATGAGCAGTTCTTC	CASSQEGTSEDEQFF
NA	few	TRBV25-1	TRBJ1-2	TGTGCCAGCACAGGTGGGGATGGCTACACCTTC	CASTGGDGYTF
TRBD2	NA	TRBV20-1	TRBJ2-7	TGCAGTGCGCCGGGACTAGCGGGAGGGTATTCCGAGCAGTACTTC	CSAPGLAGGYSEQYF
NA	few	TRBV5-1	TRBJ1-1	TGCGCCAGCAGCTTGGAAGCTGCGGGGGGCACTGAAGCTTTCTTT	CASSLEAAGGTEAFF
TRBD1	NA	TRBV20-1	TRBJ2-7	TGCAGTGCTAGAGGAACAGGGGTTCACGAGCAGTACTTC	CSARGTGVHEQYF
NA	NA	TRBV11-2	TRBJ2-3	TGTGCCAGCAGCTTATATTTCCTGTCCGGCACAGATACGCAGTATTTT	CASSLYFLSGTDTQYF
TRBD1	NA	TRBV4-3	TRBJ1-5	TGCGCCAGCAGCCAAGACTGGACAGGGCCTCAGCCCCAGCATTTT	CASSQDWTGPQPQHF
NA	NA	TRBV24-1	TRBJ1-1	TGTGCCACCAGTGATTTGCCAAACACTGAAGCTTTCTTT	CATSDLPNTEAFF
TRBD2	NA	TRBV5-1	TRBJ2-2	TGCGCCAGCAGCTTGGTTGGCGGACTAGCGGACCCCACCGGGGAGTTGTTTTTT	CASSLVGGLADPTGELFF
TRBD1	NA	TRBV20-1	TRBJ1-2	TGCAGTGCTACAACTACGCAGGGGGCGCTTGTCTATGGCTACACCTTC	CSATTTQGALVYGYTF
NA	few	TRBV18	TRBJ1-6	TGTGCCAGCTCATCCTCGGCCGATTCACCCCTCCACTTT	CASSSSADSPLHF
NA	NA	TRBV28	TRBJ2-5	TGTGCCAGCAGTGGTCAGGGTAACGGATTAGAAGAGACCCAGTACTTC	CASSGQGNGLEETQYF
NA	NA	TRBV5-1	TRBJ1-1	TGCGCCAGTCAAGGGGGAGTCAGTGAAGCTTTCTTT	CASQGGVSEAFF
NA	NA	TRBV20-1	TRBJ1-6	TGCAGTGCCGTGTCCGGGACGGGGAGTTCACCCCTCCACTTT	CSAVSGTGSSPLHF
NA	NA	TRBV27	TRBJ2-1	TGTGCCAGCAGGACCCGGGACTCATCCTACAATGAGCAGTTCTTC	CASRTRDSSYNEQFF
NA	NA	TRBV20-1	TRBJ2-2	TGCAGTGCTAGAGATCCATCGTCAGATCACACCGGGGAGCTGTTTTTT	CSARDPSSDHTGELFF
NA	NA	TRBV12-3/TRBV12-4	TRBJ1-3	TGTGCCAGCACTCCCTCTGGACGGAACTCTGGAAACACCATATATTTT	CASTPSGRNSGNTIYF
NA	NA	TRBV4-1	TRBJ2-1	TGCGCCAGCAGCCAAGGGAACAGCCAAGGTGAGCAGTTCTTC	CASSQGNSQGEQFF
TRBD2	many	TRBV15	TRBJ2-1	TGTGCCACCAGCAGCGGGACTAGCGACACGCTAGCCTACAATGAGCAGTTCTTC	CATSSGTSDTLAYNEQFF
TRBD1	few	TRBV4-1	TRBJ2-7	TGCGCCAGCAGCCTCAGCTCGGGACAGCCCTACGAGCAGTACTTC	CASSLSSGQPYEQYF
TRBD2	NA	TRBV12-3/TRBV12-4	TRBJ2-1	TGTGCCAGCAGTTTAGCAGGAGCGGGAGGCGACTACAATGAGCAGTTCTTC	CASSLAGAGGDYNEQFF
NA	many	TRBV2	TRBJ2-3	TGTGCCAGCAGTGCCCGGCCCACAGATACGCAGTATTTT	CASSARPTDTQYF
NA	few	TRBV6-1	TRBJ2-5	TGTGCCAGCAGGGGACAAGGAGACAGAGTGGGGCAAGAGACCCAGTACTTC	CASRGQGDRVGQETQYF
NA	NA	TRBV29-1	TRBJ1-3	TGCAGCGTTGGGGGCCTCGATACCTCTGGAAACACCATATATTTT	CSVGGLDTSGNTIYF
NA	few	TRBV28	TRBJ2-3	TGTGCCAGCAGTTTGTTGGGGGCTGGCACAGATACGCAGTATTTT	CASSLLGAGTDTQYF
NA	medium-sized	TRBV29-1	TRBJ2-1	TGCAGCGCTCACGTCGGGTCTGGGTTGAATGAGCAGTTCTTC	CSAHVGSGLNEQFF
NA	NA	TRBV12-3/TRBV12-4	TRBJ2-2	TGTGCCAGCAGTCCTGAGGCGAGGTCAACCGGGGAGCTGTTTTTT	CASSPEARSTGELFF
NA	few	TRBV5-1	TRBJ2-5	TGCGCCAGCAGCGCCCGACGGACAGAACAAGAGACCCAGTACTTC	CASSARRTEQETQYF
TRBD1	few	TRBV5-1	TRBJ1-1	TGCGCCAGCAGCTACCCGACAGGGTACGACAACACTGAAGCTTTCTTT	CASSYPTGYDNTEAFF
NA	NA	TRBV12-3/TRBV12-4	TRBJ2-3	TGTGCCAGCAGTTTGGGGGACGGAACAACAGATACGCAGTATTTT	CASSLGDGTTDTQYF
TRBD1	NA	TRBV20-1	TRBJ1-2	TGCAGTGCTAGAGGAACAGGGGTAGACTATGGCTACACCTTC	CSARGTGVDYGYTF
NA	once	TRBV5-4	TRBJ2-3	TGTGCCAGCAGCTTGGGCCCCACGGGGGCTGGAGATACGCAGTATTTT	CASSLGPTGAGDTQYF
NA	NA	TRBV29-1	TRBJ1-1	TGCAGCGTAGCGGGGACCACTGAAGCTTTCTTT	CSVAGTTEAFF